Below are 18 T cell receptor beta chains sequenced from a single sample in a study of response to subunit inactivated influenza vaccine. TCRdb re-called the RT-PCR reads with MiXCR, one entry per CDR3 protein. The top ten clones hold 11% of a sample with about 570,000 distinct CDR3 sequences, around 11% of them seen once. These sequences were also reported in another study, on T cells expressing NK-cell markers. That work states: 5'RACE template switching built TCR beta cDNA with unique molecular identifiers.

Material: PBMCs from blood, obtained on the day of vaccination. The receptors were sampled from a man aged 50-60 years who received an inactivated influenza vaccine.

CDR3 in DNA: TGTGCCATCAGTGAAACAGAGAACTATGGCTACACCTTC. Translation gives CAISETENYGYTF. This rearrangement joins TRBV10-3 to TRBJ1-2; D is ambiguous. Germline CDR1 is ENHRY and CDR2 is SYGVKD. V was shortened by 3 bases and J by 2 bases, with 7 bases between the two germline ends. The CDR3 runs to 13 residues.

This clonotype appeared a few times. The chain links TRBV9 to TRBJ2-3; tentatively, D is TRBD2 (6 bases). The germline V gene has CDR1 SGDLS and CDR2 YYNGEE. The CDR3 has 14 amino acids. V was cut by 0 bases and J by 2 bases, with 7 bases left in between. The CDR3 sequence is CASSVVRDTDTQYF. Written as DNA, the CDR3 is TGTGCCAGCAGCGTAGTGCGGGACACAGATACGCAGTATTTT.

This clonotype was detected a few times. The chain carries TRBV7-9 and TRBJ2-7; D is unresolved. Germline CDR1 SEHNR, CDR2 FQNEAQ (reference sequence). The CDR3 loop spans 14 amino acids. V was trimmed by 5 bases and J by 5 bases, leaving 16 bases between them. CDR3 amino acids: CASSLSDGRNEQYF. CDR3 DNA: TGTGCCAGCAGCCTTAGTGACGGTAGGAACGAGCAGTACTTC.

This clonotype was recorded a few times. This CDR3 reads CASSLTRGNIQYF. CDR3 nucleotides: TGTGCCAGCAGTTTAACCAGGGGGAACATTCAGTACTTC. This rearrangement joins TRBV28 to TRBJ2-4; TRBD1 matches 7 bases. The V segment lost 2 bases and the J segment 7 bases; nucleotides outside the gene matches: 2. CDR1 and CDR2 (germline): MDHEN, SYDVKM. This CDR3 has 13 residues. The full variable domain, its missing parts supplied by reference TRBV28 and TRBJ2-4, is DVKVTQSSRYLVKRTGEKVFLECVQDMDHENMFWYRQDPGLGLRLIYFSYDVKMKEKGDIPEGYSVSREKKERFSLILESASTNQTSMYLCASSLTRGNIQYFGAGTRLSVL.

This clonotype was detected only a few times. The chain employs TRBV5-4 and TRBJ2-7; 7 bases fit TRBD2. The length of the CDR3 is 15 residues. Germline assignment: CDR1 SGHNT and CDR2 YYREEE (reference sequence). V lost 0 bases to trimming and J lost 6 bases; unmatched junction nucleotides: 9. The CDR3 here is CASSLGAGVAPEQYF. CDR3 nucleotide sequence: TGTGCCAGCAGCTTGGGCGCGGGAGTTGCCCCCGAGCAGTACTTC.

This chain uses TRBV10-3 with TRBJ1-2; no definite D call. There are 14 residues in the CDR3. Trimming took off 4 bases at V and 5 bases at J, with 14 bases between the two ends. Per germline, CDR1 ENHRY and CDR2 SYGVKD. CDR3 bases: TGTGCCATCAGTGGATCGACGGCCCGGTATGGCTACACCTTC. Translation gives CAISGSTARYGYTF.

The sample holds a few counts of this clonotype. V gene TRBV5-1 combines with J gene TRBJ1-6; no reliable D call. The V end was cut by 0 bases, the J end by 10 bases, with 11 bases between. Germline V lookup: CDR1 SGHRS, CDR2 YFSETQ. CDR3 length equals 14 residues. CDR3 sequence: CASSLGPSPSPLHF. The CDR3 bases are TGCGCCAGCAGCTTGGGTCCCAGCCCCTCACCCCTCCACTTT.

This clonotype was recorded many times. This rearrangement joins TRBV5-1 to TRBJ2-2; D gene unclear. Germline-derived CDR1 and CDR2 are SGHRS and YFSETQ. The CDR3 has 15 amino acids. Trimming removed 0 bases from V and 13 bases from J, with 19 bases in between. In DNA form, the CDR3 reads TGCGCCAGCAGCTTGGCCGGTGATGTGGCTTGGGGGCTGTTTTTT. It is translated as CASSLAGDVAWGLFF.

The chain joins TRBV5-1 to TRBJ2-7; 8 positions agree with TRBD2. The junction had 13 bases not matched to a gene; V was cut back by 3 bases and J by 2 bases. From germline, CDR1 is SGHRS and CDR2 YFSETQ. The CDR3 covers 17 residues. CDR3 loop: CASSSLGTVGGAYEQYF. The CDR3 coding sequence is TGCGCCAGCAGCTCCTTGGGGACTGTCGGGGGGGCCTACGAGCAGTACTTC.

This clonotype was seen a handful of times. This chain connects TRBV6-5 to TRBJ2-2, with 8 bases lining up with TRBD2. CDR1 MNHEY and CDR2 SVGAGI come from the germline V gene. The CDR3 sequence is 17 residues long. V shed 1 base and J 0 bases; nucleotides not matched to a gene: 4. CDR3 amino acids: CASSYFASGPNTGELFF. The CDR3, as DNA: TGTGCCAGCAGTTACTTCGCTAGCGGGCCGAACACCGGGGAGCTGTTTTTT.

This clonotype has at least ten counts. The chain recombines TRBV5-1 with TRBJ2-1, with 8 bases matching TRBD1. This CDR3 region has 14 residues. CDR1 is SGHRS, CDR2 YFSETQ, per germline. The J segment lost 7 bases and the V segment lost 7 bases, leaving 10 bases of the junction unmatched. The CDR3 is CASAATGEWNEQFF. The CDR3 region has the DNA TGCGCCAGCGCGGCGACAGGGGAGTGGAATGAGCAGTTCTTC.

CDR3 nucleotide sequence: TGTGCCAGCAGTTACTCCTTCGCGGGAGGGCCGGGAGACGGCGAGCAGTACTTC. Translating gives CASSYSFAGGPGDGEQYF. The J gene is TRBJ2-7, the V gene TRBV6-5; 9 nucleotides agree with TRBD2. This CDR3 is built from 18 residues. The V segment lost 0 bases and the J segment 6 bases; nucleotides outside the gene matches: 15. The germline gives CDR1 MNHEY, CDR2 SVGAGI.

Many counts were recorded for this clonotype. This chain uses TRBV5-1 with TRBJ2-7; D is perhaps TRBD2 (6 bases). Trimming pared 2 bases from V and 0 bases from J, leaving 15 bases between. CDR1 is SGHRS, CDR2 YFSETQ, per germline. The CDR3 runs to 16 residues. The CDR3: CASSLHRAGNSYEQYF. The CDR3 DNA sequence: TGCGCCAGCAGCTTACACCGAGCGGGTAACTCCTACGAGCAGTACTTC.

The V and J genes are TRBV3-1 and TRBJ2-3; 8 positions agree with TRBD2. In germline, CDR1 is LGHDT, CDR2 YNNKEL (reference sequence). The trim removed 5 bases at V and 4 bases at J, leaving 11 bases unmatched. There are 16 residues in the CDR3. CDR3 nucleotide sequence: TGTGCCAGCAGCTCCTTGGCGGGGGGTTCAGCAGATACGCAGTATTTT. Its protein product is CASSSLAGGSADTQYF.

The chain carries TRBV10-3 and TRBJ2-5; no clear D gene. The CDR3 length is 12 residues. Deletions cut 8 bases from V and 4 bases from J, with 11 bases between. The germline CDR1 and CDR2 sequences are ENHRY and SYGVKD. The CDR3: CAIARGGETQYF. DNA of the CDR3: TGTGCCATCGCCCGCGGCGGAGAGACCCAGTACTTC.

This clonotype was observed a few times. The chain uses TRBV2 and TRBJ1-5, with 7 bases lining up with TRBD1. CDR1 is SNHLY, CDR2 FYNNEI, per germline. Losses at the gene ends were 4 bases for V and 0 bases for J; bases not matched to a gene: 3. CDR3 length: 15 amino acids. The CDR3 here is CASSVNRGSNQPQHF. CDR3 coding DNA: TGTGCCAGCAGTGTGAACAGGGGTAGCAATCAGCCCCAGCATTTT.

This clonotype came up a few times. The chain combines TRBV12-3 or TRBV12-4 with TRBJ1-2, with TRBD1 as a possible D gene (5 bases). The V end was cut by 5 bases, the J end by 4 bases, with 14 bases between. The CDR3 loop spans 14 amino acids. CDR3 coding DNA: TGTGCCAGCAGTCCGGGGACCGAGCGCTATGGCTACACCTTC. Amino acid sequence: CASSPGTERYGYTF.

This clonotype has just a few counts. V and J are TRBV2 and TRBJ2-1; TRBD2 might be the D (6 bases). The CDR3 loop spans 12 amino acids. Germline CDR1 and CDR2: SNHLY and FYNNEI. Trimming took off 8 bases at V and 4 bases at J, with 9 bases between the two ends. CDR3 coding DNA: TGTGCCAGCGCTCTAGCGTACAATGAGCAGTTCTTC. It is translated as CASALAYNEQFF.